The 21 T cell receptor beta chains below were found in one sample sequenced in a study of CD8 T cells in Susac syndrome. Random hexamers served to reverse transcribe about 0.5 to 1 ug RNA. In TCRdb, the immunoSEQ multiplex PCR reads were re-called with MiXCR into one record per CDR3 protein. The sample yields about 110,000 distinct CDR3 sequences, roughly 94% seen once. The material sequenced was CD8+ T cells from PBMCs. These receptors originate from a human donor with Susac syndrome.

The rearrangement links TRBV2 to TRBJ2-7; D perhaps matches TRBD1 (5 bases). Germline values: CDR1 SNHLY, CDR2 FYNNEI. CDR3 length: 14 amino acids. Deletions cut 3 bases from V and 0 bases from J, with 9 bases between. In nucleotides, the CDR3 is TGTGCCAGCAGTGAGGGCAGGGACTCCTACGAGCAGTACTTC. Amino acids: CASSEGRDSYEQYF.

This clonotype appeared once. The chain joins TRBV7-8 to TRBJ2-5, with a tentative D call TRBD1 (6 bases). This CDR3 is built from 15 residues. Trimming removed 6 bases from V and 5 bases from J, with 19 bases in between. Germline CDR1 and CDR2: SGHVS and FQNEAQ. CDR3 sequence reads: CASRGDRFRLETQYF. The CDR3 DNA reads TGTGCCAGCAGGGGTGACAGGTTTCGATTGGAGACCCAGTACTTC. The full variable domain, with the rest looked up from reference TRBV7-8 and TRBJ2-5, is GAGVSQSPRYKVAKRGQDVALRCDPISGHVSLFWYQQALGQGPEFLTYFQNEAQLDKSGLPSDRFFAERPEGSVSTLKIQRTQQEDSAVYLCASRGDRFRLETQYFGPGTRLLVL.

This clonotype was counted once. The chain is built from TRBV20-1 and TRBJ1-2; D uncertain. Germline CDR1 reads DFQATT; CDR2 reads SNEGSKA (reference sequence). The CDR3 contains 11 residues. Trimming removed 6 bases at V and 5 bases at J, with 10 bases between. CDR3 coding DNA: TGCAGTGCACCCAGTCATTATGGCTACACCTTC. Its protein product is CSAPSHYGYTF.

The rearrangement joins TRBV7-9 to TRBJ2-6, with TRBD2 identical over 8 bases. Per germline, CDR1 SEHNR and CDR2 FQNEAQ (reference sequence). CDR3 length: 16 amino acids. Trimming took 5 bases from V and 1 from J; bases not matched to a gene: 4. CDR3 sequence (DNA): TGTGCCAGCAGCCATACGGGAGGGTCTGGGGCCAACGTCCTGACTTTC. This sequence encodes CASSHTGGSGANVLTF.

The rearrangement joins TRBV5-1 to TRBJ2-7; TRBD1 matches 8 bases. From germline, CDR1 is SGHRS and CDR2 YFSETQ. The CDR3 is made up of 15 amino acids. V lost 1 base, J lost 0 bases, and 3 bases stayed unmatched. The DNA for the CDR3 is TGCGCCAGCAGCTTGAAGACAGGGGCCTCCTACGAGCAGTACTTC. Amino acid sequence: CASSLKTGASYEQYF.

The rearrangement joins TRBV6-2 or TRBV6-3 to TRBJ2-1; D gene uncertain. The CDR3 consists of 14 residues. Germline V CDR1 and CDR2: MNHEY, SVGEGT. V lost 2 bases and J 3 bases, leaving 8 bases between the germline ends. The CDR3 DNA follows: TGTGCCAGCAGTTACCCCAACAGCTACAATGAGCAGTTCTTC. Translation: CASSYPNSYNEQFF.

The gene calls are TRBV20-1 and TRBJ2-3; D gene ambiguous. Germline CDR1 reads DFQATT; CDR2 reads SNEGSKA (reference sequence). The CDR3 contains 12 residues. V lost 6 bases, J lost 4 bases, and 11 bases lay in between. In DNA, the CDR3 is TGCAGTGCCAGTCTGGGCGCAGATACGCAGTATTTT. It translates to CSASLGADTQYF.

This clonotype was detected only once. The genes are TRBV3-1 and TRBJ2-1; D perhaps matches TRBD1 (5 bases). The germline CDR1 and CDR2 sequences are LGHDT and YNNKEL (reference sequence). V lost 4 bases to trimming and J lost 3 bases, with 7 bases between them. This CDR3 comprises 13 residues. DNA of the CDR3: TGTGCCAGCAGCCTGACAGACTACAATGAGCAGTTCTTC. As protein: CASSLTDYNEQFF.

This chain uses TRBV4-1 with TRBJ1-2; no reliable D call. The CDR3 extends over 15 amino acids. The germline gives CDR1 MGHRA, CDR2 YSYEKL. The V and J ends lost 4 bases and 1 base respectively, with 13 bases between them. This chain's CDR3 is CASSPREGGNYGYTF. Written as DNA, the CDR3 is TGCGCCAGCAGCCCAAGAGAAGGTGGTAACTATGGCTACACCTTC.

The chain couples TRBV6-7 to TRBJ1-2, with D unclear. TRBV6-7 carries the ORF label, with uncertain function. Deletions cut 2 bases from V and 12 bases from J, with 25 bases between. The CDR3 is 16 amino acids. CDR3 amino acids: CASSYREGGRTSFNTF. CDR3 nucleotide sequence: TGTGCCAGCAGTTACAGGGAAGGTGGACGTACGAGTTTCAACACCTTC.

This clonotype was seen a handful of times. The chain couples TRBV9 to TRBJ1-5, with D possibly matching TRBD1 (6 bases). The CDR3 is 14 amino acids. Germline CDR1 reads SGDLS; CDR2 reads YYNGEE. Trimming pared 3 bases from V and 5 bases from J, leaving 12 bases between. The CDR3 sequence: CASSEGGLHQPQHF. CDR3 sequence (DNA): TGTGCCAGCAGCGAAGGGGGTTTGCATCAGCCCCAGCATTTT.

This chain connects TRBV7-9 to TRBJ2-7; 7 positions agree with TRBD1. The CDR3 sequence is 14 residues long. J lost 0 bases, V lost 4 bases, and 3 bases had no gene match. CDR1 and CDR2 (germline): SEHNR, FQNEAQ (reference sequence). The CDR3 spells CASSSTGSSYEQYF. The CDR3 DNA follows: TGTGCCAGCAGCTCGACAGGGAGCTCCTACGAGCAGTACTTC.

The chain is built from TRBV29-1 and TRBJ2-7; D could derive from TRBD1 or TRBD2 (5 bases each). The CDR3 contains 14 residues. The germline V gene has CDR1 SQVTM and CDR2 ANQGSEA. With 4 bases removed from V and 0 bases from J, the gap between germline ends came to 13 bases. CDR3: CSVVWDPNSYEQYF. CDR3 DNA sequence: TGCAGCGTTGTGTGGGACCCTAACTCCTACGAGCAGTACTTC.

The chain joins TRBV27 to TRBJ2-3; a possible D gene is TRBD1 (6 bases). The CDR3 contains 13 residues. V was cut by 4 bases and J by 7 bases, with 12 bases left in between. CDR1 MNHEY and CDR2 SMNVEV come from the germline V gene (reference sequence). In DNA form, the CDR3 reads TGTGCCAGCAGTTATATGGGGGCCCATACGCAGTATTTT. Residues: CASSYMGAHTQYF.

The V and J genes are TRBV7-3 and TRBJ2-2, with D tentatively TRBD2 (5 bases). V was trimmed by 4 bases and J by 4 bases, leaving 13 bases between them. The CDR3 is 15 amino acids. CDR1 and CDR2 from the germline V gene are SGHTA and FQGTGA. DNA of the CDR3: TGTGCCAGCAGCTCCCGGGTGGGGAGCACCGGGGAGCTGTTTTTT. Protein: CASSSRVGSTGELFF.

This sequence joins TRBV7-8 and TRBJ2-1; maybe TRBD2 (7 bases). Trimming removed 5 bases from V and 5 bases from J, with 10 bases in between. Germline assignment: CDR1 SGHVS and CDR2 FQNEAQ. CDR3 length: 13 amino acids. The CDR3 region is CASSRGGDNEQFF. DNA of the CDR3: TGTGCCAGCAGCCGCGGGGGCGACAATGAGCAGTTCTTC.

This chain joins TRBV7-9 and TRBJ1-2; D is perhaps TRBD1 (6 bases). V shed 4 bases and J shed 4 bases, with 16 bases lying between them. The CDR3 consists of 15 residues. Germline CDR1 is SEHNR and CDR2 is FQNEAQ (reference sequence). The CDR3 DNA sequence: TGTGCCAGCAGCTCCCGGACAGCAACTTTCTATGGCTACACCTTC. Amino acid sequence: CASSSRTATFYGYTF. The whole variable domain, filled in from reference TRBV7-9 and TRBJ1-2, reads DTGVSQNPRHKITKRGQNVTFRCDPISEHNRLYWYRQTLGQGPEFLTYFQNEAQLEKSRLLSDRFSAERPKGSFSTLEIQRTEQGDSAMYLCASSSRTATFYGYTFGSGTRLTVV.

The chain couples TRBV20-1 to TRBJ2-2; TRBD1 aligns across 7 bases. The CDR3 runs 15 residues. V trimming: 2 bases; J trimming: 6 bases; junction bases outside the gene matches: 9. Germline values: CDR1 DFQATT, CDR2 SNEGSKA (reference sequence). CDR3 amino acids: CSARPRDRGAGELFF. The CDR3 nucleotides read TGCAGTGCTAGACCCCGGGACAGAGGTGCCGGGGAGCTGTTTTTT.

The gene calls are TRBV9 and TRBJ2-5; D remains ambiguous. V was cut by 0 bases and J by 5 bases, with 11 bases left in between. This CDR3 has 14 amino acids. Per germline, CDR1 SGDLS and CDR2 YYNGEE. This chain's CDR3 is CASSVGWGGETQYF. Written as DNA, the CDR3 is TGTGCCAGCAGCGTAGGATGGGGTGGGGAGACCCAGTACTTC. The complete variable domain, with remaining parts taken from reference TRBV9 and TRBJ2-5, reads DSGVTQTPKHLITATGQRVTLRCSPRSGDLSVYWYQQSLDQGLQFLIQYYNGEERAKGNILERFSAQQFPDLHSELNLSSLELGDSALYFCASSVGWGGETQYFGPGTRLLVL.

This chain connects TRBV5-4 to TRBJ1-5; no reliable D call. This CDR3 is 13 amino acids long. Trimming removed 4 bases from V and 5 bases from J, with 10 bases in between. Germline CDR1 reads SGHNT; CDR2 reads YYREEE (reference sequence). In nucleotides, the CDR3 is TGTGCCAGCAGCCCCGGTAGGGATCAGCCCCAGCATTTT. Translated, it gives CASSPGRDQPQHF.

This clonotype was seen only a few times. The chain carries TRBV12-3 or TRBV12-4 and TRBJ1-1; a weak D match, TRBD1 (6 bases). Trimming took 1 base from V and 3 from J, leaving 9 bases between them. The CDR3 spans 14 residues. The DNA for the CDR3 is TGTGCCAGCAGTTTAGGGGGGGCGGACACTGAAGCTTTCTTT. As protein: CASSLGGADTEAFF.